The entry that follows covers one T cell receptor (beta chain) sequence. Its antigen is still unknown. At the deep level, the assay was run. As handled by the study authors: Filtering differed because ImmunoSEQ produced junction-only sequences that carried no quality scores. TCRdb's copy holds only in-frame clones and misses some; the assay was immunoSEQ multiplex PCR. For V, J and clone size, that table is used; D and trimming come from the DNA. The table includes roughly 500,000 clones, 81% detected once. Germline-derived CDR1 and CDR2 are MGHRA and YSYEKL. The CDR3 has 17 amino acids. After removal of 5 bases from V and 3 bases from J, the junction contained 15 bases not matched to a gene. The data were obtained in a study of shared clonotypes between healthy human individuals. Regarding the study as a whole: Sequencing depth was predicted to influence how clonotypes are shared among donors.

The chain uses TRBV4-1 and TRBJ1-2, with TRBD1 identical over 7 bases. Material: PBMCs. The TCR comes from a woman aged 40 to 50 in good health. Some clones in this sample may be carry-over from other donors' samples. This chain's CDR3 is CASSLRTGVIYDYGYTF. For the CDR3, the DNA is TGCGCCAGCAGCTTGCGGACAGGCGTAATATATGACTATGGCTACACCTTC.